This T cell receptor beta chain came from a study of blood T cell repertoires in COVID-19. Across the whole study: Sample material is recorded as cDNA or gDNA derived from T cells, B-cell-depleted T cells, or PBMCs.

The assay was immunoSEQ multiplex PCR, and TCRdb's table has in-frame clones only and misses some. The sample carries 350,000 to 400,000 clones, 80% to 90% recorded once. During active infection, Seattle patients enrolled and were then monitored through disease. Germline lookup yields CDR1 SNHLY and CDR2 FYNNEI. CDR3 length: 15 amino acids. Trimming removed 7 bases from V and 4 bases from J; junction bases left unmatched: 8. The receptor's source is an older woman with COVID-19, enrolled during active disease. This chain links TRBV2 with TRBJ1-5; TRBD1 agrees at 9 bases. The sequencing input was peripheral blood. Here the CDR3 reads CASKAGTGRNQPQHF. In nucleotides, the CDR3 is TGTGCCAGCAAAGCCGGGACAGGGCGTAATCAGCCCCAGCATTTT. Full variable domain (remainder filled in from reference TRBV2 and TRBJ1-5): EPEVTQTPSHQVTQMGQEVILRCVPISNHLYFYWYRQILGQKVEFLVSFYNNEISEKSEIFDDQFSVERPDGSNFTLKIRSTKLEDSAMYFCASKAGTGRNQPQHFGDGTRLSIL.